This T cell receptor beta chain emerged from a study of blood T cell repertoires in COVID-19. The wider study: The origin of the acute and convalescent COVID-19 samples was the United States, Italy and Spain. The cDNA or gDNA used as material had been derived from T cells, B-cell-depleted T cells, or PBMCs.

This clone occurred once. Germline V gene sequence: CDR1 LGHNT, CDR2 FRNRAP. Trimming took 7 bases from V and 7 from J; bases not matched to a gene: 10. The CDR3 extends over 15 amino acids. In the study's own analysis: Amplification with reference gene primers provided the estimates of nucleated cell counts. Here immunoSEQ multiplex PCR was the method, and the copy in TCRdb shows in-frame clones only, minus some. V and J calls and clone size come straight from that table; D and trimming were deduced from the DNA. This table has 180,000 or so clones, more than 85% appearing once. V usage is TRBV12-5 and J usage is TRBJ1-5, with 10 bases matching TRBD1. The sequenced sample was peripheral blood. The TCR originated in a man aged 18 to 30 with acute or convalescent COVID-19. The CDR3 is CASALGQGKGQPQHF. CDR3 sequence (DNA): TGTGCTAGTGCCCTGGGACAGGGGAAGGGACAGCCCCAGCATTTT.